One T cell receptor beta chain is described in this entry. Its target is not known. The data belong to a study of PD-1 blockade in classical Hodgkin lymphoma. The overall study: Patients were dosed intravenously with nivolumab at 3 mg/kg every 2 weeks. Study-level points and caveats: Newly diagnosed patients were reported to exhibit reduced baseline TCR diversity relative to healthy donors.

Measured with immunoSEQ multiplex PCR; TCRdb has only the in-frame clones, and not every one. The sample includes about 85,000 clones, roughly 91% seen only once; the top ten take approximately 2.4%. Germline CDR1 is MDHEN and CDR2 is SYDVKM. This CDR3 region has 15 residues. The V gene end was trimmed by 6 bases and the J gene end by 3 bases; junction bases not matched to a gene: 7. Every patient had relapsed following autologous stem cell transplantation, and cohorts differed in brentuximab vedotin exposure. The J gene is TRBJ1-5, the V gene TRBV28; 8 nucleotides match TRBD1. Source: peripheral blood mononuclear cells (PBMCs), taken before the second cycle of nivolumab. The sequence was collected from a human donor with classical Hodgkin lymphoma. CDR3 sequence: CASRGTGRANQPQHF. The CDR3 nucleotides are TGTGCCAGCAGGGGGACAGGTAGAGCCAATCAGCCCCAGCATTTT.